Below are 8 T cell receptor beta chains sequenced from a single sample in a study of T cell clonotyping in hematopoietic cell transplantation. The repertoire was sequenced with immunoSEQ multiplex PCR; TCRdb's copy has only in-frame clones and lacks some. This sample has about 16,000 clones, with 80% to 95% found just once. Sequenced: peripheral blood mononuclear cells. The receptors stem from a man aged 35 to 55 in good health. Some clones in this sample may be carry-over from other donors' samples.

The chain is built from TRBV5-1 and TRBJ2-7; TRBD1 matches at 8 bases. V was pared by 4 bases and J by 0 bases, with 6 bases of the junction left unmatched. CDR1 and CDR2 from the germline V gene are SGHRS and YFSETQ. The CDR3 totals 15 residues. Here the CDR3 DNA reads TGCGCCAGCAGCCGCCCTCAGGGGGCCTCCTACGAGCAGTACTTC. Translation: CASSRPQGASYEQYF.

The CDR3: CASSQAGVSRNSPLHF. DNA for the CDR3: TGCGCCAGCAGCCAAGCAGGGGTGTCCCGGAATTCACCCCTCCACTTT. The gene calls are TRBV4-1 and TRBJ1-6; TRBD1 might be the D (6 bases). With 1 base removed from V and 7 bases from J, the gap between germline ends came to 14 bases. The V gene's germline CDR1 is MGHRA and CDR2 YSYEKL. The CDR3 has 16 amino acids.

This clone showed up just once. The chain joins TRBV25-1 to TRBJ1-2; 10 bases fit TRBD1. CDR1 and CDR2 from the germline V gene are MGHDK and SYGVNS. V shed 1 base and J 7 bases; nucleotides not matched to a gene: 9. The CDR3 contains 16 residues. CDR3 nucleotides: TGTGCCAGCAGTGAATGGGGACAGGGGCCCATCGGTGGCTACACCTTC. This gives the protein CASSEWGQGPIGGYTF.

This clone was seen just once. One end of the junction fails to match germline, which may point to a read error. The V call is TRBV4-1, the J call TRBJ1-2; D may be TRBD1 (5 bases). Germline CDR1 reads MGHRA; CDR2 reads YSYEKL. The CDR3 consists of 15 residues. The CDR3 DNA is TGCGCCAGCATCCAAGACCCCGGGGGTAACTATGGCTACACCTTC. The encoded protein is CASIQDPGGNYGYTF.

This clone was counted only a few times. The chain joins TRBV7-2 to TRBJ1-2, with TRBD1 identical over 7 bases. This CDR3 contains 13 residues. J gave up 8 bases and V 6 bases, and 9 bases lay outside the gene matches. Germline V gives CDR1 SGHTA, CDR2 FQGNSA. As DNA, the CDR3 is TGTGCCAGCAGTCAACGACAGGGCGGGGGCTACACCTTC. Translating gives CASSQRQGGGYTF.

This chain joins TRBV11-2 and TRBJ2-7; D unclear. This CDR3 is built from 12 residues. The germline CDR1 and CDR2 sequences are SGHAT and FQNNGV. V was clipped by 1 base and J by 5 bases, with 6 bases between them. The CDR3 coding sequence is TGTGCCAGCAGCTTAGTGCCTAACGAGCAGTACTTC. As protein: CASSLVPNEQYF.

V and J are TRBV11-3 and TRBJ2-7; D may be TRBD2 (7 bases). The germline V gene has CDR1 SGHNT and CDR2 YENEEA. Trimming stripped 4 bases from V and 4 bases from J, with 14 bases between. The CDR3 spans 14 residues. CDR3 nucleotide sequence: TGTGCCAGCAGCTCCTCGGGGGGCGCGTACGAGCAGTACTTC. Translated, it gives CASSSSGGAYEQYF.

The gene calls are TRBV6-6 and TRBJ1-4, with unresolved D. This CDR3 region has 12 residues. V was shortened by 5 bases and J by 7 bases, with 8 bases between the two germline ends. Germline CDR1 is MNHNY and CDR2 is SVGAGI (reference sequence). The CDR3 bases are TGTGCCAGCAGTAGAGGCGTTGAAAAACTGTTTTTT. This codes for CASSRGVEKLFF.